This passage covers 21 T cell receptor beta chains from one sample sequenced in a study of prognosis after radiotherapy for stage I lung cancer. From genomic DNA, two-round multiplex PCR was used to amplify TCR beta CDR3. First-round PCR employed TRBV- and TRBJ-specific primers for each gene. TCRdb re-derived calls from the multiplex PCR reads in MiXCR, one entry per CDR3 protein. The table records about 26,000 distinct CDR3 sequences, 25% to 35% of them present only once. The specimen comprised PBMCs, sampled before or after stereotactic body radiation therapy (not recorded which). These receptors all come from a donor aged 50 or older with non-small cell lung cancer.

This clonotype has just a few counts. With a much larger clone just one base away, this may be a read error. J is TRBJ2-7 and V is TRBV6-9, with 7 bases identical to TRBD1. V dropped 4 bases and J dropped 6; count of bases not matched to a gene: 15. Germline CDR1 and CDR2: MNHGY and SVAAGI. The CDR3 contains 16 residues. The CDR3 region has the DNA TGTGCCAGCAGTTTCCCTTCGTCGGACAGGTGGAGCGAGCAGTACTTC. Amino acids: CASSFPSSDRWSEQYF.

This clonotype was counted ten times or more. The rearrangement uses TRBV19 and TRBJ2-7, with 7 bases matching TRBD1. The CDR3 is 13 amino acids. V shed 5 bases, J shed 4 bases, and the junction held 5 bases outside the gene matches. Germline assignment: CDR1 LNHDA and CDR2 SQIVND (reference sequence). DNA of the CDR3: TGTGCCAGTAGTCAAGGGACAGTTTACGAGCAGTACTTC. It is translated as CASSQGTVYEQYF. The full variable domain, rest sourced from reference TRBV19 and TRBJ2-7, is DGGITQSPKYLFRKEGQNVTLSCEQNLNHDAMYWYRQDPGQGLRLIYYSQIVNDFQKGDIAEGYSVSREKKESFPLTVTSAQKNPTAFYLCASSQGTVYEQYFGPGTRLTVT.

The V call is TRBV20-1, the J call TRBJ2-3; the match to TRBD1 covers 8 bases. The CDR3 covers 15 residues. The V segment lost 2 bases and the J segment 3 bases; nucleotides outside the gene matches: 7. From germline, CDR1 is DFQATT and CDR2 SNEGSKA (reference sequence). The CDR3: CSARFHRGVTDTQYF. In DNA, the CDR3 is TGCAGTGCTAGATTCCACAGGGGGGTGACAGATACGCAGTATTTT.

To note about this clonotype: A far larger clone lies a single base away; this is likely a read error. The V gene is TRBV6-9, the J gene TRBJ2-2, with TRBD2 matching over 10 bases. Per germline, CDR1 MNHGY and CDR2 SVAAGI. Germline trimming cut 4 bases from V and 2 bases from J; bases unmatched to any gene: 4. The CDR3 totals 16 residues. CDR3 protein: CASSLGLAFNTGELFF. CDR3 coding DNA: TGTGCCAGCAGTTTGGGACTAGCGTTTAACACCGGGGAGCTGTTTTTT.

A few counts support this clonotype. The chain uses TRBV7-9 and TRBJ1-1; no firm D call. Germline V CDR1 and CDR2: SEHNR, FQNEAQ (reference sequence). V lost 1 base to trimming and J lost 0 bases, with 9 bases between them. This CDR3 is 15 amino acids long. CDR3 DNA sequence: TGTGCCAGCAGCTTAGGGCCGGGAATGAACACTGAAGCTTTCTTT. This sequence encodes CASSLGPGMNTEAFF.

This clonotype was counted a few times. A clone one base away is much larger, so this may be a read error. This rearrangement joins TRBV20-1 to TRBJ1-2; tentative D call: TRBD1 (5 bases). CDR1 is DFQATT and CDR2 is SNEGSKA in the germline V gene (reference sequence). There are 13 residues in the CDR3. V was clipped by 1 base and J by 6 bases, with 12 bases between them. The CDR3 spells CSARVVRGHGYTF. The CDR3 DNA reads as TGCAGTGCTAGAGTTGTACGGGGCCATGGCTACACCTTC.

This clonotype ranks as medium-sized. The chain links TRBV7-2 to TRBJ2-2, with a possible D match to TRBD2 (5 bases). The V and J ends lost 5 bases and 6 bases respectively, with 10 bases between them. Per germline, CDR1 SGHTA and CDR2 FQGNSA. The CDR3 has 13 amino acids. The CDR3: CASSRPGAGELFF. The CDR3 nucleotides read TGTGCCAGCAGCCGCCCCGGGGCCGGGGAGCTGTTTTTT.

The chain couples TRBV20-1 to TRBJ2-5, with TRBD1 matching 8 bases. The CDR3 sequence is 12 residues long. The V segment lost 6 bases and the J segment 4 bases; nucleotides outside the gene matches: 4. The germline CDR1 and CDR2 sequences are DFQATT and SNEGSKA (reference sequence). As DNA, the CDR3 is TGCAGTGCCAAGACAGGGGTAGAGACCCAGTACTTC. It specifies CSAKTGVETQYF.

Concerning this clonotype itself: This likely traces to a read error, being one base from a far larger clone. V usage is TRBV6-9 and J usage is TRBJ2-1, with unresolved D. Germline loops: CDR1 MNHGY, CDR2 SVAAGI. The CDR3 loop spans 13 amino acids. V shed 3 bases and J shed 13 bases, with 16 bases lying between them. CDR3 loop: CASSYRDPRVQFF. The CDR3 DNA follows: TGTGCCAGCAGTTACCGTGATCCGCGAGTACAGTTCTTC.

In this sample, this clonotype turned up many times. The chain combines TRBV4-2 with TRBJ2-3, with D hard to call. Looked up from germline, CDR1 is LGHNA and CDR2 is YNFKEQ. The CDR3 has 15 residues. Trimming took off 4 bases at V and 5 bases at J, with 16 bases between the two ends. The CDR3 DNA sequence: TGTGCCAGCAGCCCAAGAGAGGCCGGGTTAGATACGCAGTATTTT. As protein: CASSPREAGLDTQYF.

Many counts were recorded for this clonotype. This chain connects TRBV4-1 to TRBJ2-1; 9 bases align to TRBD2. The J segment lost 6 bases and the V segment lost 5 bases, leaving 11 bases of the junction unmatched. Germline assignment: CDR1 MGHRA and CDR2 YSYEKL. This CDR3 has 16 residues. DNA of the CDR3: TGCGCCAGCAGCTTAGGTCTTCTAGCGGGGTCCAATGAGCAGTTCTTC. Residues: CASSLGLLAGSNEQFF.

This clonotype was seen repeatedly, ten times or more. V gene TRBV2 combines with J gene TRBJ1-6, with 7 positions matching TRBD1. With 7 bases clipped from V and 7 bases from J, the junction kept 7 bases outside the gene matches. Germline CDR1 reads SNHLY; CDR2 reads FYNNEI. The CDR3 spans 14 residues. Written as DNA, the CDR3 is TGTGCCAGCACCAGGGACAGTTACAATTCACCCCTCCACTTT. Its protein is CASTRDSYNSPLHF.

This clonotype was picked up many times. The rearrangement joins TRBV6-1 to TRBJ2-5; D remains ambiguous. The V gene lost 9 bases and the J gene lost 2 bases, with 13 bases spanning the gap. The CDR3 consists of 13 residues. CDR1 is MNHNS, CDR2 SASEGT, per germline. CDR3 coding DNA: TGTGCCAGTCGGTCCGATGTACAAGAGACCCAGTACTTC. Protein: CASRSDVQETQYF.

This clonotype was detected a few times. A much larger clone sits a single nucleotide away, making a read error possible. This chain connects TRBV18 to TRBJ1-2, with a weak D call TRBD1 (5 bases). The germline V and J ends were trimmed by 8 bases and 6 bases, with 16 bases remaining between them. Germline V gives CDR1 KGHSH, CDR2 LQKENI. This CDR3 is 13 amino acids long. In DNA form, the CDR3 reads TGTGCCAGCATATCATTTCTAGGGGATGGCTACACCTTC. This encodes CASISFLGDGYTF.

This clonotype was observed a single time. The chain uses TRBV28 and TRBJ2-2; D remains unclear. The CDR3 is 16 residues long. CDR1 MDHEN and CDR2 SYDVKM come from the germline V gene. V lost 3 bases and J 5 bases, leaving 16 bases between the germline ends. Here the CDR3 reads CASSLGGRCFTGELFF. CDR3 DNA sequence: TGTGCCAGCAGTTTGGGTGGCAGGTGTTTTACCGGGGAGCTGTTTTTT.

Turning to this clonotype: This is likely an artifact of a read error, given a far larger clone one base away. The chain recombines TRBV7-2 with TRBJ1-2; TRBD1 matches at 9 bases. Germline V gives CDR1 SGHTA, CDR2 FQGNSA. The CDR3 is 15 residues long. Trimming removed 5 bases from V and 10 bases from J; junction bases left unmatched: 14. The chain's CDR3 is CASSQLQGAEAVYTF. The DNA of the CDR3 is TGTGCCAGCAGCCAACTACAGGGGGCTGAGGCTGTCTACACCTTC.

This clonotype was counted many times. The chain recombines TRBV18 with TRBJ1-2; D remains ambiguous. Trimming cost V 1 base and J 3 bases, with 6 bases left between them. The germline V gene has CDR1 KGHSH and CDR2 LQKENI. This CDR3 region has 13 residues. CDR3 DNA: TGTGCCAGCTCACCACGTAGGGACTATGGCTACACCTTC. Translating it yields CASSPRRDYGYTF.

The chain carries TRBV29-1 and TRBJ2-5; TRBD1 might be the D (6 bases). The germline CDR1 and CDR2 sequences are SQVTM and ANQGSEA. With 1 base removed from V and 1 base from J, the gap between germline ends came to 19 bases. The CDR3 loop spans 17 amino acids. CDR3 sequence: CSVEGGHREAFQETQYF. DNA for the CDR3: TGCAGCGTTGAAGGGGGCCACAGGGAAGCCTTCCAAGAGACCCAGTACTTC. Combining the CDR3 with reference TRBV29-1 and TRBJ2-5 gives the whole variable domain SAVISQKPSRDICQRGTSLTIQCQVDSQVTMMFWYRQQPGQSLTLIATANQGSEATYESGFVIDKFPISRPNLTFSTLTVSNMSPEDSSIYLCSVEGGHREAFQETQYFGPGTRLLVL.

The chain joins TRBV7-9 to TRBJ2-1, with TRBD2 identical over 10 bases. The CDR3 has 15 residues. Germline V lookup: CDR1 SEHNR, CDR2 FQNEAQ (reference sequence). The trim removed 5 bases at V and 6 bases at J, leaving 7 bases unmatched. The CDR3 sequence is CASSQVAGGPNEQFF. CDR3 bases: TGTGCCAGCAGCCAAGTAGCGGGAGGACCCAATGAGCAGTTCTTC.

CDR3 DNA sequence: TGTGCCAGCAGCTCCCACTATAGCGGCACTACCTACGAGCAGTACTTC. This translates into CASSSHYSGTTYEQYF. V gene TRBV6-1 combines with J gene TRBJ2-7, with TRBD2 as a possible D gene (6 bases). Germline loops: CDR1 MNHNS, CDR2 SASEGT. The V gene lost 6 bases and the J gene lost 2 bases, with 20 bases spanning the gap. This CDR3 has 16 amino acids.

Ten or more counts support this clonotype. The gene calls are TRBV3-1 and TRBJ1-5, with D perhaps TRBD1 (5 bases). CDR3 length: 14 residues. V was pared by 0 bases and J by 4 bases, with 7 bases between. CDR1 is LGHDT and CDR2 is YNNKEL in the germline V gene (reference sequence). CDR3 sequence: CASSQEGVNQPQHF. CDR3 DNA sequence: TGTGCCAGCAGCCAAGAGGGGGTTAATCAGCCCCAGCATTTT.